The next 7 T cell receptor beta chains were all read from a single sample in a study of cytotoxic CD8 clonotypes in ibrutinib-treated CLL. Clones were sequenced by immunoSEQ multiplex PCR, and TCRdb holds only the in-frame ones, with some missing. Of approximately 130,000 clones in the sample, around 84% were seen once. Sequences were derived from PBMCs, sampled after 24 months of ibrutinib treatment. These receptors all stem from a human donor with chronic lymphocytic leukemia.

The rearrangement uses TRBV6-5 and TRBJ1-2; 9 bases line up with TRBD1. V shed 0 bases, J shed 7 bases, and the junction held 3 bases outside the gene matches. Germline V gene lookup returns CDR1 MNHEY and CDR2 SVGAGI. The CDR3 runs 14 residues. CDR3 nucleotide sequence: TGTGCCAGCAGTTACTCCACAGGGGGCGGTGGCTACACCTTC. Its translation: CASSYSTGGGGYTF.

The rearrangement links TRBV6-5 to TRBJ2-7; D might be TRBD1 (6 bases). The CDR3 is made up of 15 amino acids. Between the trimmed V and J ends, which lost 8 bases and 2 bases, there was a span of 19 bases. In germline, CDR1 is MNHEY, CDR2 SVGAGI. The CDR3 region is CASFRTGKGAYEQYF. The DNA of the CDR3 is TGTGCCAGCTTCAGAACAGGGAAGGGAGCCTACGAGCAGTACTTC.

The chain is built from TRBV29-1 and TRBJ2-7; no definite D call. Trimming pared 3 bases from V and 9 bases from J, leaving 12 bases between. Germline-derived CDR1 and CDR2 are SQVTM and ANQGSEA. The CDR3 contains 11 residues. The CDR3 coding sequence is TGCAGCGTTGAGTGGCATTCCGGGCAGTACTTC. Its translation: CSVEWHSGQYF.

The V and J genes are TRBV7-2 and TRBJ1-2, with D unresolved. Germline V gives CDR1 SGHTA, CDR2 FQGNSA. The CDR3 runs 13 residues. Trimming shortened V by 5 bases and J by 1 base, and 8 bases separated the two germline ends. The CDR3: CASSPWGNYGYTF. CDR3 coding DNA: TGTGCCAGCAGCCCCTGGGGTAACTATGGCTACACCTTC.

The chain carries TRBV25-1 and TRBJ1-2; TRBD1 is a possible D gene (6 bases). CDR3 length: 14 amino acids. The germline gives CDR1 MGHDK, CDR2 SYGVNS. V lost 6 bases, J lost 2 bases, and 13 bases lay in between. For the CDR3, the DNA is TGTGCCAGCAGGGGGGCAGGGTGGAACTATGGCTACACCTTC. Its protein is CASRGAGWNYGYTF.

CDR3 region: CASSLEGAVPTF. DNA for the CDR3: TGTGCCAGCAGCTTGGAAGGAGCAGTTCCCACCTTC. The V call is TRBV5-5, the J call TRBJ1-2; D is undetermined. Germline V gene lookup returns CDR1 SGHKS and CDR2 YYEKEE (reference sequence). The CDR3 loop spans 12 amino acids. V shed 0 bases and J shed 13 bases, with 13 bases lying between them.

This chain connects TRBV7-2 to TRBJ2-5; D uncertain. Germline V gene sequence: CDR1 SGHTA, CDR2 FQGNSA. The CDR3 sequence is 12 residues long. The V end lost 5 bases, the J end lost 4 bases, and 8 bases lay between the germline ends. This chain's CDR3 is CASSRYGETQYF. The CDR3 coding sequence is TGTGCCAGCAGCCGCTACGGAGAGACCCAGTACTTC.